Listed below are T cell receptor beta chains from one sample, sequenced in a study of blood T cell repertoires in COVID-19. Clones were read by immunoSEQ multiplex PCR, and TCRdb kept only the in-frame ones, dropping some. This table holds 90,000 to 100,000 clones, less than 90% found once. The specimen sequenced was peripheral blood. These receptors all come from an older man with acute or convalescent COVID-19. CDR3s include the opening cysteine and the closing phenylalanine or tryptophan. The D gene is left open where the match is weak. Clone size is stated in some rows and not others, as once, few, many or a class when expanded.

J | D | V | size | DNA | CDR3
TRBJ2-5 | TRBD2 | TRBV2 | . | TGTGCCAGCAGTGAGACTAGCGGGAGTTGGGAGACCCAGTACTTC | CASSETSGSWETQYF
TRBJ1-2 | . | TRBV4-3 | once | TGCGCCAGCAGCCAAGGAGAAGTTAACTATGGCTACACCTTC | CASSQGEVNYGYTF
TRBJ1-4 | TRBD1 | TRBV28 | . | TGTGCCAGCAGCCGTACAGGGGGGGCAACTAATGAAAAACTGTTTTTT | CASSRTGGATNEKLFF
TRBJ2-3 | . | TRBV5-1 | . | TGCGCCAGCAGCTTGGAGGGGGGAGGGCCAGATACGCAGTATTTT | CASSLEGGGPDTQYF
TRBJ2-5 | TRBD1 | TRBV11-2 | . | TGTGCCAGCAGCCCCGGGACAGGGAGGCAAGAGACCCAGTACTTC | CASSPGTGRQETQYF
TRBJ1-1 | . | TRBV6-2/TRBV6-3 | . | TGTGCCAGCAGTTATTATTCGGACACTGAAGCTTTCTTT | CASSYYSDTEAFF
TRBJ1-2 | . | TRBV19 | few | TGTGCCAGTAATTCTAATCCCCTCTATGGCTACACCTTC | CASNSNPLYGYTF
TRBJ2-2 | TRBD2 | TRBV19 | . | TGTGCCAGTAGTATTGATTTGGGACTAGCGGGAGCCGGGGAGCTGTTTTTT | CASSIDLGLAGAGELFF
TRBJ1-2 | . | TRBV5-1 | . | TGCGCCAGCAGCTTGGTGGGTGCGGACTATGGCTACACCTTC | CASSLVGADYGYTF
TRBJ2-7 | . | TRBV9 | . | TGTGCCAGCAGCGTAGGAGGGCAGGGGCGATACGAGCAGTACTTC | CASSVGGQGRYEQYF
TRBJ1-2 | . | TRBV7-2 | . | TGTGCCAGCAGCTTAGCTGGGGGGAACTATGGCTACACCTTC | CASSLAGGNYGYTF
TRBJ2-1 | . | TRBV28 | few | TGTGCCAGCAGTAAACTAGGCCCAGGCACTAGTTACGGTCGTGAGCAGTTCTTC | CASSKLGPGTSYGREQFF
TRBJ1-1 | TRBD1 | TRBV14 | . | TGTGCCAGCAGCCAAGATCAGGACAGGGGTACTGAAGCTTTCTTT | CASSQDQDRGTEAFF
TRBJ2-3 | . | TRBV6-6 | . | TGTGCCAGCAGTTTCCTAGCTACAGATACGCAGTATTTT | CASSFLATDTQYF
TRBJ1-2 | . | TRBV19 | . | TGTGCCAGTAGTATAGAAAGCGGCTATGGCTACACCTTC | CASSIESGYGYTF
TRBJ2-2 | . | TRBV2 | . | TGTGCCAGCACCCGGAGGGTTAACACCGGGGAGCTGTTTTTT | CASTRRVNTGELFF
TRBJ2-1 | . | TRBV7-3 | . | TGTGCCAGCAGCTCCGCCAGCGGAAGGTACAATGAGCAGTTCTTC | CASSSASGRYNEQFF
TRBJ2-3 | TRBD2 | TRBV30 | . | TGTGCCTGGAGAACTAGCGGCACAGATACGCAGTATTTT | CAWRTSGTDTQYF
TRBJ1-2 | TRBD1 | TRBV7-8 | . | TGTGCCAGCAGTTCTCGGACAGGGCTAGCTAACTATGGCTACACCTTC | CASSSRTGLANYGYTF
TRBJ1-5 | TRBD1 | TRBV7-8 | few | TGTGCCAGCAGCAGGACAGGCTTGAGCAATCAGCCCCAGCATTTT | CASSRTGLSNQPQHF
TRBJ2-4 | TRBD1 | TRBV6-5 | . | TGTGCCAGCAAAGAGACAGGGTCGGTCATTCAGTACTTC | CASKETGSVIQYF
TRBJ1-1 | TRBD1 | TRBV6-2/TRBV6-3 | . | TGTGCCAGCAGCCGAAGACAGGGGCATGTCACTGAAGCTTTCTTT | CASSRRQGHVTEAFF
TRBJ2-3 | TRBD2 | TRBV9 | . | TGTGCCAGCAGCGCCCTAGCGGGAGGGACAGATACGCAGTATTTT | CASSALAGGTDTQYF
TRBJ1-2 | . | TRBV6-6 | once | TGTGCCAGCAGCTGCCCTCGAGGGTGTGGCTACACCTTC | CASSCPRGCGYTF
TRBJ1-5 | . | TRBV10-3 | . | TGTGCCATCAGTGAGTCGGCGGATCAGCCCCAGCATTTT | CAISESADQPQHF
TRBJ2-6 | . | TRBV15 | . | TGTGCCACCAGCAGAGACAACTCTGGGGCCAACGTCCTGACTTTC | CATSRDNSGANVLTF
TRBJ2-2 | . | TRBV18 | . | TGTGCCAGCTCACCAGAGGGGAGGTATTCCGGGGAGCTGTTTTTT | CASSPEGRYSGELFF
TRBJ1-2 | TRBD1 | TRBV5-6 | . | TGTGCCAGCAGCTTGGCCGCGGGACAGGGTTACTATGGCTACACCTTC | CASSLAAGQGYYGYTF
TRBJ2-5 | . | TRBV25-1 | . | TGTGCCAGCAGCTTAAAAGAGACCCAGTACTTC | CASSLKETQYF
TRBJ1-1 | . | TRBV27 | . | TGTGCCAGCAGTTTCAAACCCGGGACTCCGTCCACTGAAGCTTTCTTT | CASSFKPGTPSTEAFF
TRBJ2-1 | TRBD2 | TRBV6-2/TRBV6-3 | . | TGTGCCAGCAGTGACTTCTCGGGACTAGCGGGAGGGAGCTCCTACAATGAGCAGTTCTTC | CASSDFSGLAGGSSYNEQFF
TRBJ2-3 | . | TRBV7-9 | . | TGTGCCAGCAGTGGGAGCGGAGATACGCAGTATTTT | CASSGSGDTQYF
TRBJ1-5 | TRBD1 | TRBV30 | few | TGTGCCTGGAGTGTACGACAGGGAGGTCAGCCCCAGCATTTT | CAWSVRQGGQPQHF
TRBJ2-1 | TRBD2 | TRBV6-5 | once | TGTGCCAGCAGTTCCGGGACTAGCGGATACAATGAGCAGTTCTTC | CASSSGTSGYNEQFF
TRBJ2-3 | . | TRBV13 | . | TGTGCCAGCAGCGAACGACACCATACGCAGTATTTT | CASSERHHTQYF
TRBJ1-2 | . | TRBV20-1 | . | TGCAGTGCGCGGCAGCCCTATGGCTACACCTTC | CSARQPYGYTF
TRBJ2-3 | . | TRBV19 | . | TGTGCCAGTAGTATCCAAGATACGCAGTATTTT | CASSIQDTQYF
TRBJ2-2 | TRBD1 | TRBV4-3 | once | TGCGCCAGCAGCCAAGAGACAGGGGCTAATACCGGGGAGCTGTTTTTT | CASSQETGANTGELFF
TRBJ2-3 | TRBD2 | TRBV29-1 | once | TGCAGCGGCGGCAGGCCGGGAGGAAGGACAGATACGCAGTATTTT | CSGGRPGGRTDTQYF
TRBJ1-2 | . | TRBV5-4 | . | TGTGCCAGCAGCTTGGTCCGTCTGGAGGGTGCGGGTGGCTACACCTTC | CASSLVRLEGAGGYTF
TRBJ2-1 | . | TRBV9 | . | TGTGCCAGCAGCGTAGGTGGACTTTTCAATGAGCAGTTCTTC | CASSVGGLFNEQFF
TRBJ1-1 | TRBD1 | TRBV11-2 | . | TGTGCCAGCAGCCCCTCTAGGGGGCGTCGCACTGAAGCTTTCTTT | CASSPSRGRRTEAFF
TRBJ2-1 | TRBD2 | TRBV5-5 | . | TGTGCCAGCAGCAGTCTAGCGGTTAGCTCCTACAATGAGCAGTTCTTC | CASSSLAVSSYNEQFF
TRBJ2-2 | TRBD1 | TRBV5-4 | . | TGTGCCAGCAGCCAACAAACCGGGACAGGGGGCACCGGGGAGCTGTTTTTT | CASSQQTGTGGTGELFF
TRBJ2-5 | TRBD2 | TRBV6-5 | . | TGTGCCAGCAGTTCGCGACTAGCGGGAGGGGGAGAGACCCAGTACTTC | CASSSRLAGGGETQYF
TRBJ2-7 | TRBD1 | TRBV5-4 | . | TGTGCCAGCAGCGTTACAACAGGGGGCTACGAGCAGTACTTC | CASSVTTGGYEQYF
TRBJ1-3 | . | TRBV27 | . | TGTGCCAGCCCTAGAGGAGGGGACTGCCACTCTGGAAACACCATATATTTT | CASPRGGDCHSGNTIYF
TRBJ2-2 | . | TRBV2 | once | TGTGCCAGCATTCAGGGCTCCACCACCGGGGAGCTGTTTTTT | CASIQGSTTGELFF
TRBJ2-1 | . | TRBV4-1 | few | TGCGCCAGCAGCCAAGGGCCCTTTTCCTACAATGAGCAGTTCTTC | CASSQGPFSYNEQFF
TRBJ1-1 | . | TRBV19 | . | TGTGCCAGTAGTATTCAGGGTGGGACTGAAGCTTTCTTT | CASSIQGGTEAFF
TRBJ2-7 | . | TRBV6-2/TRBV6-3 | . | TGTGCCAGCAGTTACTCGCTCTCCAGGAACTCCTACGAGCAGTACTTC | CASSYSLSRNSYEQYF
TRBJ2-1 | . | TRBV6-1 | . | TGTGCCAGCAGTGATGGTCCGAGGAATGAGCAGTTCTTC | CASSDGPRNEQFF
TRBJ2-6 | TRBD1 | TRBV10-3 | . | TGTGCCATCAGTGAGTCGAGGACAGGCGGCTCTGGGGCCAACGTCCTGACTTTC | CAISESRTGGSGANVLTF
TRBJ1-5 | . | TRBV28 | . | TGTGCCAGCAGGCCTACACGGACAGATCCGAAAATTTGGTTAGGCAATCAGCCCCAGCATTTT | CASRPTRTDPKIWLGNQPQHF
TRBJ2-7 | TRBD2 | TRBV7-2 | . | TGTGCCAGCAGCCCCGGGACTAATAACCCGTACGAGCAGTACTTC | CASSPGTNNPYEQYF
TRBJ2-2 | . | TRBV6-5 | . | TGTGCCAGCAGTTACTTCGTCGGGAGAAGAACCGGGGAGCTGTTTTTT | CASSYFVGRRTGELFF
TRBJ1-1 | TRBD1 | TRBV2 | . | TGTGCCAGCAGTCCCAGGACAGGAGAAAGTGAAGCTTTCTTT | CASSPRTGESEAFF
TRBJ2-1 | TRBD2 | TRBV5-1 | . | TGCGCCAGCAGTCTCGGGGGAGCGGGACCCCCCTACAATGAGCAGTTCTTC | CASSLGGAGPPYNEQFF
TRBJ2-2 | . | TRBV27 | . | TGTGCCAGCAGTTGGAGGGCGAACACCGGGGAGCTGTTTTTT | CASSWRANTGELFF